Described below is a single TCR beta chain sequence and its context. This table comes from immunoSEQ multiplex PCR, and its TCRdb copy is limited to in-frame clones, with some not included. The table lists roughly 310,000 clones, about 92% of them singletons. This sample was included in a study of blood T cell repertoires in COVID-19. Sequencing input: PBMCs or T cells enriched from blood (not recorded which). This sequence originates from a man in his sixties who had recovered from COVID-19.

CDR3 nucleotide sequence: TGCGCCAGCAGCCAAGGGGACAGGGTGGAGGGCTACACCTTC. Protein: CASSQGDRVEGYTF. The gene calls are TRBV4-1 and TRBJ1-2; 9 nucleotides agree with TRBD1. Trimming at V came to 1 base and at J to 8 bases, leaving 5 bases not matched to a gene. The CDR3 contains 14 residues. Germline CDR1 is MGHRA and CDR2 is YSYEKL.